A single sample is the source of the 2 T cell receptor beta chains below, sequenced in a study of T cell responses to AZD1222 COVID-19 vaccine. The data were produced by immunoSEQ multiplex PCR, yet TCRdb's version contains in-frame clones alone and is incomplete. Among under 200,000 clones, 87% were seen once, and the ten largest hold 2.5% to 3%. The source material was peripheral blood, sampled on day 0 of MenACWY control vaccination. The receptor set was obtained from an adult in good health.

The chain employs TRBV7-9 and TRBJ1-4, with 7 bases fitting TRBD1. The CDR3 runs 16 residues. Germline lookup yields CDR1 SEHNR and CDR2 FQNEAQ (reference sequence). V gave up 5 bases and J gave up 7 bases; unmatched junction bases: 13. This CDR3 is CASSREDREWGEKLFF. CDR3 in DNA: TGTGCCAGCAGCAGAGAAGACAGGGAGTGGGGTGAAAAACTGTTTTTT.

The gene calls are TRBV4-2 and TRBJ1-6; a possible D gene is TRBD1 (6 bases). The V end was cut by 0 bases, the J end by 0 bases, with 9 bases between. The germline CDR1 and CDR2 sequences are LGHNA and YNFKEQ. This CDR3 region has 17 residues. CDR3 DNA: TGTGCCAGCAGCCAAGATCAAGGGGGCTCCTATAATTCACCCCTCCACTTT. Translation: CASSQDQGGSYNSPLHF.